Listed below are T cell receptor beta chains from one sample, sequenced in a study of CD8 T cells in ankylosing spondylitis. A single record per CDR3 protein comes from TCRdb applying MiXCR to the 5' RACE reads. The top ten clones hold roughly 7.4% of a sample with hundreds of thousands of distinct CDR3 sequences, 20% of them seen once. Sequenced input: blood, either unsorted or a sorted T cell fraction (not recorded which). The source of these receptors is a male donor with ankylosing spondylitis or in good health (not recorded which). Both conserved end residues are part of each CDR3. Rows may omit the clone size; those that give it use once, few, many or a size class.

TRBV29-1	TRBJ1-2	13	.	CSVQKGGAFGYTF
TRBV20-1	TRBJ2-3	14	many	CSARLAGNTDTQYF
TRBV7-3	TRBJ1-1	15	.	CASSLKGGWDTEAFF
TRBV9	TRBJ1-2	14	.	CASSVGTGNYGYTF
TRBV29-1	TRBJ2-1	17	few	CSVTLTGGNVKHNEQFF
TRBV9	TRBJ2-2	16	few	CASSTSGGIVTGELFF
TRBV12-3/TRBV12-4	TRBJ1-6	15	few	CASSPPGTRGSPLHF
TRBV20-1	TRBJ2-3	13	.	CSGEIAGGGTQYF
TRBV9	TRBJ2-3	15	many	CASVRGDSSTDTQYF
TRBV7-8	TRBJ2-5	15	.	CASSLVTDSQETQYF
TRBV12-3/TRBV12-4	TRBJ2-3	13	.	CASTPGRTDTQYF
TRBV5-6	TRBJ2-1	13	few	CASSSTGSLEQFF
TRBV4-2	TRBJ1-2	16	.	CASRRPNQGVDYGYTF
TRBV12-3/TRBV12-4	TRBJ2-2	14	.	CASPSGGIAGELFF
TRBV16	TRBJ2-3	16	few	CASSQPGQKSTDTQYF
TRBV20-1	TRBJ1-5	14	.	CSALTGASNQPQHF
TRBV7-8	TRBJ2-2	16	.	CASSKEQGAQIGELFF
TRBV12-3/TRBV12-4	TRBJ1-1	14	few	CASSLDSANTEAFF
TRBV14	TRBJ2-2	13	few	CASSSDYAGELFF
TRBV6-1	TRBJ2-2	17	many	CASRAQGAGAGSGELFF
TRBV12-3/TRBV12-4	TRBJ1-4	13	many	CASSLGRAEKLFF
TRBV12-3/TRBV12-4	TRBJ2-5	13	few	CASRTGQRETQYF
TRBV20-1	TRBJ2-1	15	many	CSASPTIASYNEQFF
TRBV20-1	TRBJ2-3	16	few	CSASVLAGGPTDTQYF
TRBV28	TRBJ2-1	15	few	CASSFGLAGRDEQFF
TRBV7-2	TRBJ2-3	16	.	CASSPTSGGKTYTQYF
TRBV12-3/TRBV12-4	TRBJ1-6	15	many	CASSPRTGWNSPLHF
TRBV5-6	TRBJ2-3	13	few	CASSFWGTDTQYF
TRBV5-1	TRBJ2-3	17	few	CASSAGTSGGRSDTQYF
TRBV7-9	TRBJ2-1	12	.	CASSSSNNEQFF
TRBV6-5	TRBJ2-2	15	.	CASSYWDRGTGELFF
TRBV5-1	TRBJ2-3	13	many	CASSLDDTDTQYF
TRBV7-3	TRBJ1-5	17	.	CASSLTTRVGGNQPQHF
TRBV15	TRBJ2-3	17	.	CATSRDPPQGLMDTQYF
TRBV5-6	TRBJ1-2	14	few	CASSRASGGHGYTF
TRBV20-1	TRBJ2-1	12	many	CSARGPYNEQFF
TRBV28	TRBJ1-5	14	few	CASNEQGLNQPQHF
TRBV3-1	TRBJ2-5	14	few	CASSQGLPIETQYF
TRBV5-1	TRBJ2-5	13	.	CASSFTGGETQYF
TRBV5-6	TRBJ2-5	12	few	CASSQAVETQYF
TRBV20-1	TRBJ1-5	16	.	CSAPAGQGSGNQPQHF
TRBV6-1	TRBJ2-4	13	.	CASTGLAQNIQYF
TRBV20-1	TRBJ2-1	15	.	CSATGTSGRYNEQFF
TRBV5-1	TRBJ1-3	15	.	CASSSQGGSGNTIYF
TRBV12-3/TRBV12-4	TRBJ1-1	14	.	CAIGSGGSGTEAFF
TRBV20-1	TRBJ1-2	14	.	CSFEGTGDNYGYTF
TRBV3-1	TRBJ2-1	19	few	CASSHTGLAGDRSYNEQFF
TRBV10-3	TRBJ2-1	11	.	CAISDTIEQFF
TRBV12-3/TRBV12-4	TRBJ2-3	13	.	CASSKPLTDTQYF
TRBV5-1	TRBJ2-3	15	.	CASSLAGTSLDTQYF
TRBV27	TRBJ1-2	13	.	CASSRGGSIGYTF
TRBV29-1	TRBJ2-5	13	.	CSVLRGQQETQYF
TRBV12-3/TRBV12-4	TRBJ1-4	14	.	CASSPIGQGEKLFF
TRBV5-1	TRBJ2-1	11	.	CASSLKEIQFF
TRBV6-5	TRBJ1-2	16	few	CASSYSMLPTNYGYTF
TRBV7-9	TRBJ1-1	12	.	CASSLDRPEAFF
TRBV7-9	TRBJ1-2	15	once	CASSAGQGSGYGYTF